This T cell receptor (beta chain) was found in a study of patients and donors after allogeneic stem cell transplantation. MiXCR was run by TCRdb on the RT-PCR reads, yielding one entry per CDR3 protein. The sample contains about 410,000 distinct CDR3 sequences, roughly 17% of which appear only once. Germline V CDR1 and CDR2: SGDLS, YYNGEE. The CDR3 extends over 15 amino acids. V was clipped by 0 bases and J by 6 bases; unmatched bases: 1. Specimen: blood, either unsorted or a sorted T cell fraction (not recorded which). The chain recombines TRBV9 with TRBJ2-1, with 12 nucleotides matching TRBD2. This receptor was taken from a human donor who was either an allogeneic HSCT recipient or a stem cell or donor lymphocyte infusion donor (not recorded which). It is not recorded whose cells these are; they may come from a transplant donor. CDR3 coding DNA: TGTGCCAGCAGCGTAGGACTAGCGGGAGCCAATGAGCAGTTCTTC. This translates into CASSVGLAGANEQFF.